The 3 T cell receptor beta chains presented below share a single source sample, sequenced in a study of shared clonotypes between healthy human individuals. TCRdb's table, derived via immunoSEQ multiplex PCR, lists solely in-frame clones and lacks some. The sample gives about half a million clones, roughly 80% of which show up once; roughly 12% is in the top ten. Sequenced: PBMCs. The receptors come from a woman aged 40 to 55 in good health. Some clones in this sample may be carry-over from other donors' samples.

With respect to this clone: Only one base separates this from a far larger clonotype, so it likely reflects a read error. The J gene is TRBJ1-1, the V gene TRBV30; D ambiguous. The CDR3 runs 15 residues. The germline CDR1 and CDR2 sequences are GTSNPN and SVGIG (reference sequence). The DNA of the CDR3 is TGTGCCCGGAGTGTAATAGGACGGCAGAACACTGAAGCTTTCTTT. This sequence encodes CARSVIGRQNTEAFF.

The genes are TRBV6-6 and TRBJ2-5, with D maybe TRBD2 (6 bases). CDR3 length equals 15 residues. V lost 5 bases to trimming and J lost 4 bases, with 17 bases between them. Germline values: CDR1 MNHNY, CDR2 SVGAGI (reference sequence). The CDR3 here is CASSGSFEGGETQYF. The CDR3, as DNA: TGTGCCAGCAGTGGGTCTTTCGAGGGAGGAGAGACCCAGTACTTC.

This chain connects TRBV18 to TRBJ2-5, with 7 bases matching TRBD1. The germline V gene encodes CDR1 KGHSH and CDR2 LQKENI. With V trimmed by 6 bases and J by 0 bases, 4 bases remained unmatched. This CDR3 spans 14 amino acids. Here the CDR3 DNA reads TGTGCCAGCTCTTCCAGGGGGAACCAAGAGACCCAGTACTTC. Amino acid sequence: CASSSRGNQETQYF.